This TCR beta chain was obtained from a study of pediatric ulcerative colitis (dated by TCRdb to the late 2010s). With respect to the entire study: Fewer than ten ulcerative colitis patients had pancolitis and two had left-sided colitis, with histology consistent with ulcerative colitis in all. From about ten newly diagnosed, treatment-naive pediatric ulcerative colitis patients and a few non-IBD control children, paired blood and rectal samples were collected. Using the Pediatric Ulcerative Colitis Activity Index, two patients were classed as having mild disease, several as having moderate disease and three as having acute severe colitis.

In regard to this clone: The antigen it recognizes is unknown. Per-nucleotide qualities are absent, and no much larger clonotype sits a single base away.

Through the immunoSEQ TRB Survey service, multiplex V and J primers were used to amplify rearranged CDR3 beta regions from genomic DNA. To keep sequencing depth the same across samples, survey-level depth of up to 500,000 reads per sample was applied. Libraries were purified and pooled, and sequencing was performed on Illumina technology. Per the original workflow: Productive clonality, sample overlap, pairwise scatters, CDR3 beta length, V/D/J gene usage and productiveness were all assessed with the immunoSEQ online tools. Calculated diversity was the number of unique rearrangements divided by total templates times 100; Shannon and Simpson indices were also computed. Principal component analysis used the R prcomp function and ggbiplot package on Z-score normalized data. Morisita's index was used to quantify the clonal overlap between blood and rectum within each subject. TCRdb took this table from immuneACCESS and kept in-frame rearrangements with V and J called. Such tables lack part of the clones; where checked against another copy, unresolved V genes explain under half of the gap, and the rest is unexplained. V and J calls and clone size are given by that table; D and trimming were obtained from the DNA. This sample holds roughly 64,000 clones; around 85% were observed only once. The ten largest make up around 3% of the sample.

CDR1 and CDR2, looked up from the germline V gene, are SGHTA and FQGTGA. From the cysteine up to the phenylalanine, the CDR3 has a length of 15 residues. The sequence is cut down to CDR3 DNA, 45 bases in frame from base 1. V and J lose 1 base and 4 bases, and a span of 10 bases separates them. Ulcerative colitis patients had received no immunosuppressive medication before the diagnostic colonoscopy. Blood was sampled at the time of the colonoscopy. The Wizard kit (Promega) was used to extract genomic DNA from both blood and intestinal samples. Overall study outcomes, separate from this receptor: Only four individuals were included in the healthy control group, which was small. Because the repertoires came from total lymphocyte DNA, rare subsets such as regulatory T cells may have patterns that are not reflected. Compared with controls, ulcerative colitis patients showed significantly higher autologous blood-rectal clonal overlap, a finding that suggests increased T cell trafficking to inflamed tissue. A couple of rectal CDR3 clonotypes were present in all ulcerative colitis patients and in none of the controls. For technical reasons, substantially fewer templates were yielded by the blood samples of two patients, and these blood samples were excluded from blood-rectal overlap analysis. Rectal repertoire features separated controls, mild-moderate and acute severe colitis patients; acute severe colitis showed reduced rectal diversity due to clonal expansions.

This clonotype originated in a boy between 5 and 17 years old with severe ulcerative colitis. The rearrangement combines TRBV7-3 with TRBJ2-2, and perhaps TRBD2 as D gene, on 6 matching bases. The material sequenced was blood. The CDR3 protein sequence reads: CASSLIVGGTGELFF. The nucleotide sequence is TGTGCCAGCAGCTTAATAGTCGGGGGCACCGGGGAGCTGTTTTTT.